These T cell receptor beta chains were read from a single sample in a study of control samples from healthy donors and cancer patients. Here immunoSEQ multiplex PCR was the method, and the copy in TCRdb shows in-frame clones only, minus some. The data hold around 110,000 clones, with over 90% observed a single time. The sequenced material came from blood. The source is a man aged 30 to 39 in good health. Both conserved end residues are part of each CDR3. A D gene is named only where the DNA matches it firmly. Not every row has a clone size; where given, it reads once, few, many or a size class.

CDR3 DNA,CDR3 protein,V gene,D gene,clone size,J gene
TGTGCCACCAGTGTCCGCATGGGGACTAGCGGGCACACAGATACGCAGTATTTT,CATSVRMGTSGHTDTQYF,TRBV24-1,TRBD2,.,TRBJ2-3
TGTGCCACCAGCTACTTGGCCGGAGAGACCCAGTACTTC,CATSYLAGETQYF,TRBV15,.,few,TRBJ2-5
TGTGCCAGCAGTCCCCGACAGGGAAGCTCCTACAATGAGCAGTTCTTC,CASSPRQGSSYNEQFF,TRBV2,TRBD1,.,TRBJ2-1
TGTGCCAGCAGTTACTCCAGGGGCACCGGGGAGCTGTTTTTT,CASSYSRGTGELFF,TRBV6-2/TRBV6-3,.,.,TRBJ2-2
TGTGCCAGCAGTGAAGCCCTGGTGCCCCAGCATTTT,CASSEALVPQHF,TRBV6-1,.,.,TRBJ1-5
TGCGCCAGCAGTCCCCCGGGACAGCCATATGAGCAGTTCTTC,CASSPPGQPYEQFF,TRBV10-1,TRBD1,.,TRBJ2-1
TGTGCCAGCAGCGCCAAGGGACAGAAGCGGGAAAAACTGTTTTTT,CASSAKGQKREKLFF,TRBV9,TRBD1,once,TRBJ1-4
TGTGCCAGCAGGGACGGGACAGGGAGGACTGAAGCTTTCTTT,CASRDGTGRTEAFF,TRBV5-8,TRBD1,.,TRBJ1-1
TGCAGTGCCGATGGAGAGACCCAGTACTTC,CSADGETQYF,TRBV20-1,.,.,TRBJ2-5
TGTGCCAGCAGTATGTGGGGGCCATCCTACGAGCAGTACTTC,CASSMWGPSYEQYF,TRBV2,.,.,TRBJ2-7
TGTGCCAGCAGCCGACTAGCGGGGGGCCTCTACAATGAGCAGTTCTTC,CASSRLAGGLYNEQFF,TRBV11-2,TRBD2,.,TRBJ2-1
TGTGCCAGCAGCCAAGTAGCTGGACAGGGGGCGCGTGGGGCCAACGTCCTGACTTTC,CASSQVAGQGARGANVLTF,TRBV3-1/TRBV3-2,TRBD1,once,TRBJ2-6
TGTGCCAGCAGCTTGGGGGACAGGGGGCAGGACTATGGCTACACCTTC,CASSLGDRGQDYGYTF,TRBV5-6,TRBD1,once,TRBJ1-2
TGTGCCAGCAGCTTCGGATCTTACACTGAAGCTTTCTTT,CASSFGSYTEAFF,TRBV11-3,.,.,TRBJ1-1
TGTGCCAGCAGCTTAGGTCGGAGACCCCTCCACTTT,CASSLGRRPLHF,TRBV13,.,.,TRBJ1-6
TGTGCCAGCAGTTTGCAGACAGGGGGAGGGTATGGCTACACCTTC,CASSLQTGGGYGYTF,TRBV27,TRBD1,.,TRBJ1-2